This is a list of T cell receptor beta chains from one sample in a study of blood T cell repertoires in COVID-19. Method: immunoSEQ multiplex PCR; TCRdb's copy keeps in-frame clones and lacks some. The table includes about 37,000 clones, about 87% detected once. The sequenced sample was peripheral blood. These receptors originate from a human donor in a cohort sampled during active COVID-19. Each CDR3 is given with its conserved first and last residue. A D gene is named only where the DNA matches it firmly. The size of a clone is reported for some rows only, either as once, few or many, or as a class for expanded clones.

D | J | size | V | length | CDR3 | DNA
- | TRBJ2-1 | - | TRBV7-9 | 16 | CASSLAARVLNNEQFF | TGTGCCAGCAGCTTAGCTGCCCGCGTGTTAAACAATGAGCAGTTCTTC
- | TRBJ2-5 | - | TRBV7-2 | 15 | CASSSGDTWGETQYF | TGTGCCAGCAGCTCGGGGGATACATGGGGAGAGACCCAGTACTTC
TRBD1 | TRBJ1-2 | once | TRBV3-1/TRBV3-2 | 14 | CASSANRGWDGYTF | TGTGCCAGCAGCGCGAACAGGGGATGGGATGGCTACACCTTC
- | TRBJ2-1 | few | TRBV7-9 | 13 | CASSWARENEQFF | TGTGCCAGCAGCTGGGCAAGGGAGAATGAGCAGTTCTTC
- | TRBJ2-7 | - | TRBV28 | 14 | CASSRLGHPYEQYF | TGTGCCAGCAGCCGCCTGGGACACCCCTACGAGCAGTACTTC
- | TRBJ1-5 | - | TRBV19 | 15 | CATSRGDFGNQPQHF | TGTGCCACCTCAAGAGGGGACTTCGGCAATCAGCCCCAGCATTTT
TRBD2 | TRBJ2-2 | - | TRBV3-1/TRBV3-2 | 15 | CASSPPGLEAGELFF | TGTGCCAGCAGCCCCCCGGGACTAGAGGCCGGGGAGCTGTTTTTT
TRBD1 | TRBJ2-3 | - | TRBV3-1/TRBV3-2 | 15 | CASRPGTGGTDTQYF | TGTGCCAGCAGACCCGGGACAGGGGGCACAGATACGCAGTATTTT
TRBD1 | TRBJ2-7 | once | TRBV3-1/TRBV3-2 | 19 | CASSQESRDRGQSCYEQYF | TGTGCCAGCAGCCAAGAGAGCCGGGACAGGGGGCAATCTTGCTACGAGCAGTACTTC
- | TRBJ2-6 | few | TRBV19 | 18 | CASSIPNPGISGANVLTF | TGTGCCAGTAGTATCCCTAACCCCGGGATTTCTGGGGCCAACGTCCTGACTTTC
- | TRBJ2-1 | - | TRBV3-1/TRBV3-2 | 14 | CASSQDSPTAEQFF | TGTGCCAGCAGCCAAGATTCCCCGACAGCTGAGCAGTTCTTC
- | TRBJ1-3 | - | TRBV19 | 15 | CASSAQGRVGNTIYF | TGTGCCAGTAGTGCACAGGGCAGGGTTGGAAACACCATATATTTT
- | TRBJ2-7 | - | TRBV9 | 15 | CASSVGGHTSYEQYF | TGTGCCAGCAGCGTAGGGGGACATACCTCCTACGAGCAGTACTTC
- | TRBJ1-2 | - | TRBV10-3 | 13 | CAISDKFNYGYTF | TGTGCCATCAGTGATAAATTCAACTATGGCTACACCTTC
TRBD1 | TRBJ1-2 | - | TRBV2 | 15 | CASSEVGQVLYGYTF | TGTGCCAGCAGTGAGGTCGGACAGGTACTCTATGGCTACACCTTC
TRBD1 | TRBJ2-3 | once | TRBV6-2/TRBV6-3 | 15 | CASSYGQGRTDTQYF | TGTGCCAGCAGTTACGGACAGGGGCGCACAGATACGCAGTATTTT
- | TRBJ1-4 | - | TRBV5-4 | 15 | CASSVGGILNEKLFF | TGTGCCAGCAGCGTCGGGGGAATACTTAATGAAAAACTGTTTTTT
- | TRBJ1-1 | - | TRBV19 | 14 | CATLSTGENTEAFF | TGTGCCACCCTGTCGACAGGAGAGAACACTGAAGCTTTCTTT
- | TRBJ1-1 | - | TRBV7-7 | 13 | CASSPLQSGEAFF | TGTGCTAGCAGCCCGCTTCAATCCGGTGAAGCTTTCTTT
- | TRBJ1-2 | few | TRBV5-1 | 16 | CASSLAVRGVYYGYTF | TGCGCCAGCAGCTTGGCCGTCAGGGGCGTTTATTATGGCTACACCTTC
TRBD1 | TRBJ1-2 | once | TRBV27 | 13 | CASSYEGARGYTF | TGTGCCAGCAGTTACGAGGGGGCGAGAGGCTACACCTTC
TRBD1 | TRBJ1-2 | - | TRBV6-5 | 16 | CASSYSRTGGDYGYTF | TGTGCCAGCAGTTATTCCCGGACAGGGGGCGACTATGGCTACACCTTC
TRBD1 | TRBJ1-6 | - | TRBV19 | 13 | CASQDRGGSPLHF | TGTGCCAGCCAGGACAGGGGGGGTTCACCCCTCCACTTT
- | TRBJ2-7 | - | TRBV5-8 | 14 | CASSRDWASYEQYF | TGTGCCAGCAGCCGGGATTGGGCCTCCTACGAGCAGTACTTC
TRBD1 | TRBJ1-4 | - | TRBV5-5 | 14 | CASSPGTGTEKLFF | TGTGCCAGCAGCCCCGGGACAGGGACTGAAAAACTGTTTTTT
TRBD2 | TRBJ2-1 | few | TRBV19 | 19 | CASSIGELAGAPLYNEQFF | TGTGCCAGTAGTATAGGTGAACTAGCGGGGGCCCCTCTTTACAATGAGCAGTTCTTC
- | TRBJ1-5 | - | TRBV7-2 | 15 | CASSLESGRDQPQHF | TGTGCCAGCAGCTTAGAGTCAGGGCGCGATCAGCCCCAGCATTTT
- | TRBJ1-6 | - | TRBV5-5 | 14 | CASSWTAENSPLHF | TGTGCCAGCAGCTGGACAGCGGAGAATTCACCCCTCCACTTT
TRBD2 | TRBJ2-1 | few | TRBV15 | 18 | CATSRGRTSGISYNEQFF | TGTGCCACCAGCAGAGGACGAACTAGCGGGATCTCCTACAATGAGCAGTTCTTC
- | TRBJ2-7 | - | TRBV6-6 | 14 | CASIPTGQAYEQYF | TGTGCCAGCATACCAACAGGCCAGGCTTACGAGCAGTACTTC
- | TRBJ1-2 | - | TRBV5-4 | 16 | CASSLAIGGSGYGYTF | TGTGCCAGCAGCTTGGCCATCGGGGGGTCGGGGTATGGCTACACCTTC
- | TRBJ1-2 | - | TRBV5-6 | 14 | CASSLQQTYYGYTF | TGTGCCAGCAGCTTGCAACAGACGTACTATGGCTACACCTTC
- | TRBJ1-4 | - | TRBV7-2 | 14 | CASSPQGTNEKLFF | TGTGCCAGCAGCCCACAGGGTACTAATGAAAAACTGTTTTTT
- | TRBJ2-2 | - | TRBV24-1 | 15 | CATSDPVKGAGELFF | TGTGCCACCAGTGATCCCGTCAAGGGGGCCGGGGAGCTGTTTTTT
- | TRBJ1-2 | - | TRBV5-1 | 19 | CASSLSSGGRGKTMRGYTF | TGCGCCAGCAGCTTGTCATCGGGGGGCAGGGGAAAGACTATGCGAGGCTACACCTTC
TRBD2 | TRBJ2-1 | few | TRBV4-2 | 15 | CASSPRTSGLNEQFF | TGTGCCAGCAGCCCGCGGACTAGCGGCCTGAATGAGCAGTTCTTC
TRBD2 | TRBJ2-6 | - | TRBV30 | 15 | CAWSRGGLGANVLTF | TGTGCCTGGAGTCGGGGGGGGCTTGGGGCCAACGTCCTGACTTTC
- | TRBJ2-7 | - | TRBV4-2 | 14 | CASSQSGATYEQYF | TGTGCCAGCAGCCAAAGCGGAGCCACCTACGAGCAGTACTTC
- | TRBJ2-3 | - | TRBV2 | 16 | CASSLLVSSSTDTQYF | TGTGCCAGCAGTCTCTTAGTTAGCAGCTCCACAGATACGCAGTATTTT
- | TRBJ1-1 | once | TRBV11-1 | 16 | CASSPPLGHRFTEAFF | TGTGCCAGCAGCCCCCCTTTGGGCCACCGATTTACTGAAGCTTTCTTT
TRBD2 | TRBJ2-3 | once | TRBV5-1 | 19 | CASSSGLAGGRASTDTQYF | TGCGCCAGCAGCTCGGGACTAGCGGGGGGCCGAGCTAGCACAGATACGCAGTATTTT
TRBD1 | TRBJ1-1 | - | TRBV3-1/TRBV3-2 | 18 | CASSQDGGIGTGDTEAFF | TGTGCCAGCAGCCAAGATGGAGGAATCGGGACAGGGGACACTGAAGCTTTCTTT
TRBD1 | TRBJ1-2 | - | TRBV4-2 | 17 | CASSQEFRDSSYYGYTF | TGTGCCAGCAGCCAAGAGTTCCGGGACAGCAGTTACTATGGCTACACCTTC
TRBD1 | TRBJ1-5 | - | TRBV28 | 12 | CASRLQGAHIHF | TGTGCCAGCAGACTACAGGGGGCCCATATACATTTT
TRBD2 | TRBJ2-6 | - | TRBV7-6 | 20 | CASSLAAGGPYSSGANVLTF | TGTGCCAGCAGCTTAGCAGCGGGAGGGCCTTATTCGTCTGGGGCCAACGTCCTGACTTTC